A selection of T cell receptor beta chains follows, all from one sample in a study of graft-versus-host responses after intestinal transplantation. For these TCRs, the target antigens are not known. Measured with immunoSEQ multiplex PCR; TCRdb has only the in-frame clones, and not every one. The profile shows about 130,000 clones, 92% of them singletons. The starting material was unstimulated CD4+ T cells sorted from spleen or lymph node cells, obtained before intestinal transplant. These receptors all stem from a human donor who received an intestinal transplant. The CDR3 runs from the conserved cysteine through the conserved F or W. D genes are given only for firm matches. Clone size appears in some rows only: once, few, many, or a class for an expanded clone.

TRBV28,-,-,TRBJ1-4,TGTGCCAGTGTGGGAACGGGGGTTGGGGAAAAACTGTTTTTT,CASVGTGVGEKLFF
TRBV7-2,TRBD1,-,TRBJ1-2,TGTGCCAGCAGCTTGCCGGGACAGACTGGCTACACCTTC,CASSLPGQTGYTF
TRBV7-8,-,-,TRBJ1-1,TGTGCCAGCAGTACAGGAGGGGGGACTGGAGCTTTCTTT,CASSTGGGTGAFF
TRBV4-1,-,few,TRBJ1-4,TGCGCCAGCAGCATAAAGACAGATCCCCTTAATGAAAAACTGTTTTTT,CASSIKTDPLNEKLFF
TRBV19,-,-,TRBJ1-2,TGTGCCAGTAGTTCGACAGGTTTAGCTAACTATGGCTACACCTTC,CASSSTGLANYGYTF
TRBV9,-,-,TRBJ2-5,TGTGCCAGCAGCGTAATGGGACTGCAAGAGACCCAGTACTTC,CASSVMGLQETQYF
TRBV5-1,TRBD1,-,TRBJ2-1,TGCGCCAGCAGCTTGGGGACAGGGGGTGGCTACAATGAGCAGTTCTTC,CASSLGTGGGYNEQFF
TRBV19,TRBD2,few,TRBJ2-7,TGTGCCAGTAGTATCACCTGGACTAGCGACGAGCAGTACTTC,CASSITWTSDEQYF
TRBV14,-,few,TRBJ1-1,TGTGCCAGCAGCTGGACAGCGAACACTGAAGCTTTCTTT,CASSWTANTEAFF
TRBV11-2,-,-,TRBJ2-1,TGTGCCAGCAGCCTCAATCGGGTTGTATACAATGAGCAGTTCTTC,CASSLNRVVYNEQFF
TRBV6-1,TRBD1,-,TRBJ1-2,TGTGCCAGCAGTTTAGACAGGGCCTATGGCTACGCCTTC,CASSLDRAYGYAF
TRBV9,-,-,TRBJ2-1,TGTGCCAGCAGCGCCCACAACAGCTACAATGAGCAGTTCTTC,CASSAHNSYNEQFF
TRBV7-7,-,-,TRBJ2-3,TGTGCTAGCAGCCCAAGAGGGGGGACAGATACGCAGTATTTT,CASSPRGGTDTQYF
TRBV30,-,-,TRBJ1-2,TGTGCCTTCCCCAGGCGCCGGCGGGGCTACACCTTC,CAFPRRRRGYTF
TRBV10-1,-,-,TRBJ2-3,TGCGCCAGCTCTTCGGTGGGGGACCGTTCCACAGATACGCAGTATTTT,CASSSVGDRSTDTQYF
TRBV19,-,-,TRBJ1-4,TGTGCCAGTAGGGGGAGACAGTCTAATGAAAAACTGTTTTTT,CASRGRQSNEKLFF
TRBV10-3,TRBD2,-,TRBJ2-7,TGTGCCATCAGCGCCCTAGCGGGATCCTACGAGCAGTACTTC,CAISALAGSYEQYF
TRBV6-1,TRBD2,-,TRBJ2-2,TGTGCCAGCAGTGCGCTGCTGGGAATTTGGCGGGGGGGGGAGCTGTTTTTT,CASSALLGIWRGGELFF
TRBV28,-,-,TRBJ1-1,TGTGCCAGCAGTTTAGTACAGATGAACACTGAAGCTTTCTTT,CASSLVQMNTEAFF
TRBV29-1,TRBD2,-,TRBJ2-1,TGCAGCGGTGGGACTAGCGGGAGTTATGAGCAGTTCTTC,CSGGTSGSYEQFF
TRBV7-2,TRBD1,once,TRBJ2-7,TGTGCCAGCAGCCGGGACAGGGGGACGGACGAGCAGTACTTC,CASSRDRGTDEQYF
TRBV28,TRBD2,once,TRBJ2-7,TGTGCCAGCAGTAACCCGGGACTAGCTGTTTACGAGCAGTACTTC,CASSNPGLAVYEQYF
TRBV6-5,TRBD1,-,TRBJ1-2,TGTGCCAGCAGTTACGCTTTTGGACAGGGGGCCGGAGGCTACACCTTC,CASSYAFGQGAGGYTF
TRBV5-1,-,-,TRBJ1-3,TGCGCCAGCTCGGGACCTGGAAACACCATATATTTT,CASSGPGNTIYF
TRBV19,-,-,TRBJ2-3,TGTGCCAGTAGTATAAGCGGAAGCACAGATACGCAGTATTTT,CASSISGSTDTQYF
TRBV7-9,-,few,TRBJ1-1,TGTGCCAGCAGCCCACAGGGCCCGAACACTGAAGCTTTCTTT,CASSPQGPNTEAFF
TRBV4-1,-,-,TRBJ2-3,TGCGCCAGCAGCCAAGACATTCAGGGAATCCCGCAGTATTTT,CASSQDIQGIPQYF
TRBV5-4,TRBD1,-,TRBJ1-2,TGTGCCAGCAGTGCAGGGGGATATGGCTACACCTTC,CASSAGGYGYTF
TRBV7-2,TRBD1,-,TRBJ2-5,TGTGCCAGCAGCCCCATTGGGACAGGGGTTTTAGAGACCCAGTACTTC,CASSPIGTGVLETQYF
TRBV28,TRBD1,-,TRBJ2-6,TGTGCCAGCAGTTTCTCGGACAGGGCTGGGGCCAACGTCCTGACTTTC,CASSFSDRAGANVLTF
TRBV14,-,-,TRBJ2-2,TGTGCCAGCAGCCAAAGGAGTCCGGACACCGGGGAGCTGTTTTTT,CASSQRSPDTGELFF
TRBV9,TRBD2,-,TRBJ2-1,TGTGCCAGCAGCCACTTACCGGGACTAGCGGCGTACAATGAGCAGTTCTTC,CASSHLPGLAAYNEQFF
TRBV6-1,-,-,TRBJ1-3,TGTGCCAGCAGTGAGGTCGAAGGGATCGGAAACACCATATATTTT,CASSEVEGIGNTIYF
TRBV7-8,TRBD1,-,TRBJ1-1,TGTGCCAGCAGCTCGATCAGGGGGCAGGGAGCTTTCTTT,CASSSIRGQGAFF
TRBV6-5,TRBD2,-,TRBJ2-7,TGTGCCAGCAGTTATAGGTGGGAGGGACCCTACGAGCAGTACTTC,CASSYRWEGPYEQYF
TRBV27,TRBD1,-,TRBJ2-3,TGTGCCAGCAGAGATCAGGGGGATGGCACAGATACGCAGTATTTT,CASRDQGDGTDTQYF
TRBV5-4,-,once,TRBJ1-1,TGTGCCAGCTCCCTATCCGGCGGCCTTCTCACTGAAGCTTTCTTT,CASSLSGGLLTEAFF
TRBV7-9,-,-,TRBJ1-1,TGTGCCAGCAGCTTGACGAACACTGAAGCTTTCTTT,CASSLTNTEAFF
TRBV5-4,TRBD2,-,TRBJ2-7,TGTGCCAGCAGCCAGGGGACTAGCGGGAGACGGAGGGCCTACGAGCAGTACTTC,CASSQGTSGRRRAYEQYF
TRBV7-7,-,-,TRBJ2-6,TGTGCCAGCAGCTTGGAGGGGGCGGGGGCCAACGTCCTGACTTTC,CASSLEGAGANVLTF
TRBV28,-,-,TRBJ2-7,TGTGCCAGCAGGACCTCGTGGGGGACCTACGAGCAGTACTTC,CASRTSWGTYEQYF
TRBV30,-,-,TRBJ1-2,TGTGCCTGGAGTCGGGACAAGGCCCACCTCTATGGCTACACCTTC,CAWSRDKAHLYGYTF
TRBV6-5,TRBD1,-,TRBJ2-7,TGTGCCAGCAGTTGGACAGGGCAAACCTACGAGCAGTACTTC,CASSWTGQTYEQYF
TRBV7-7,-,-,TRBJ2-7,TGTGCTAGCAGCTTAGCCGGAAAGAACGAGCAGTACTTC,CASSLAGKNEQYF
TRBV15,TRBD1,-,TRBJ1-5,TGTGCCACCAGCAGCCAGGGGGGCAATCAGCCCCAGCATTTT,CATSSQGGNQPQHF
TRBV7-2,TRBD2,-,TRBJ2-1,TGTGCCAGCAGCTTAGCGCCGGGGGGTGGTGAGCAGTTCTTC,CASSLAPGGGEQFF